This is a list of T cell receptor beta chains from one sample in a study of CD8+CD57+ T cells in acquired aplastic anemia. Each CDR3 protein gets one entry after TCRdb re-called the reads with MiXCR. The sample has hundreds of thousands of distinct CDR3 sequences; more than 25% are singletons. Sequenced input: sorted CD4+, CD8+, or CD8+CD57+ T cells (not recorded which) from PBMCs. These receptors originate from a human donor with aplastic anemia. The CDR3 runs from the conserved cysteine through the conserved F or W. Fields, in order: CDR3 DNA, CDR3 protein, CDR3 length, D gene, clone size, V gene, J gene. The D gene is left open where the match is weak. Clone size is given for some rows only: seen once, a few or many times, or a class if the clone is expanded.

CDR3nt: TGCGCCAGCAGCCTCCGACAGACGAGCTCCTACAATGAGCAGTTCTTC; CDR3aa: CASSLRQTSSYNEQFF; len: 16; d_gene: .; abundance: once; v_gene: TRBV5-1; j_gene: TRBJ2-1
CDR3nt: TGCGCCAGCAGTCTTTCAGGGGGCCAAGACAATGAGCAGTTCTTC; CDR3aa: CASSLSGGQDNEQFF; len: 15; d_gene: TRBD1; abundance: .; v_gene: TRBV4-1; j_gene: TRBJ2-1
CDR3nt: TGTGCTAGCAGCAACAAGGGGGGGGAGACCCAGTACTTC; CDR3aa: CASSNKGGETQYF; len: 13; d_gene: .; abundance: many; v_gene: TRBV7-7; j_gene: TRBJ2-5
CDR3nt: TGTGCCAGCAGCTCAATGAGGCAGGGGGACCGAGCTTTCTTT; CDR3aa: CASSSMRQGDRAFF; len: 14; d_gene: TRBD1; abundance: .; v_gene: TRBV7-8; j_gene: TRBJ1-1
CDR3nt: TGTGCCACCAATCAAGGAGGAGAGACCCAGTACTTC; CDR3aa: CATNQGGETQYF; len: 12; d_gene: .; abundance: many; v_gene: TRBV15; j_gene: TRBJ2-5
CDR3nt: TGTGCCAGCAGCTTAACGCCTGGGACAGACTCTGGAAACACCATATATTTT; CDR3aa: CASSLTPGTDSGNTIYF; len: 17; d_gene: TRBD1; abundance: .; v_gene: TRBV7-3; j_gene: TRBJ1-3
CDR3nt: TGTGCCAGCAGTGCCGACAGGGGCGGAGAGGGCTACACCTTC; CDR3aa: CASSADRGGEGYTF; len: 14; d_gene: TRBD1; abundance: .; v_gene: TRBV2; j_gene: TRBJ1-2
CDR3nt: TGTGCCAGCGGCTATCTTACCGGGACAGGTTACAATGAGCAGTTCTTC; CDR3aa: CASGYLTGTGYNEQFF; len: 16; d_gene: TRBD1; abundance: once; v_gene: TRBV27; j_gene: TRBJ2-1
CDR3nt: TGTGCCACCAGCCAAGATGCGGGGGCGGGAGCGGCTGAAGCTTTCTTT; CDR3aa: CATSQDAGAGAAEAFF; len: 16; d_gene: .; abundance: .; v_gene: TRBV15; j_gene: TRBJ1-1
CDR3nt: TGTGCCAGCAGCTTGCCTAGCGGAACTAACAATGAGCAGTTCTTC; CDR3aa: CASSLPSGTNNEQFF; len: 15; d_gene: TRBD2; abundance: .; v_gene: TRBV7-8; j_gene: TRBJ2-1
CDR3nt: TGTGCCAGCACCGACAGCACGAACACTGAAGCTTTCTTT; CDR3aa: CASTDSTNTEAFF; len: 13; d_gene: .; abundance: .; v_gene: TRBV25-1; j_gene: TRBJ1-1
CDR3nt: TGTGCCAGCAGTGAATTCAGAGAGACCCAGCATTTT; CDR3aa: CASSEFRETQHF; len: 12; d_gene: .; abundance: .; v_gene: TRBV2; j_gene: TRBJ1-5
CDR3nt: TGCGCCCGCAGCCAAGATTTGACAACACCCCTCCACTTT; CDR3aa: CARSQDLTTPLHF; len: 13; d_gene: .; abundance: .; v_gene: TRBV4-3; j_gene: TRBJ1-6
CDR3nt: TGCAGTGCTAGAGCTAGCGGGAGGGTCGGGGAGCTGTTTTTT; CDR3aa: CSARASGRVGELFF; len: 14; d_gene: TRBD2; abundance: few; v_gene: TRBV20-1; j_gene: TRBJ2-2
CDR3nt: TGCGCCAGCAGCTTGGTGGCGGCAGGGGATGAAAAACTGTTTTTT; CDR3aa: CASSLVAAGDEKLFF; len: 15; d_gene: .; abundance: .; v_gene: TRBV5-1; j_gene: TRBJ1-4
CDR3nt: TGTGCCAGCAGCTCATCCGTGAGGGGGATGACTGAAGCTTTCTTT; CDR3aa: CASSSSVRGMTEAFF; len: 15; d_gene: .; abundance: .; v_gene: TRBV27; j_gene: TRBJ1-1
CDR3nt: TGTGCCAGCAGACGAACCGGGACTAGCGGGAGGGATGAGCAGTTCTTC; CDR3aa: CASRRTGTSGRDEQFF; len: 16; d_gene: TRBD2; abundance: .; v_gene: TRBV7-3; j_gene: TRBJ2-1
CDR3nt: TGCAGCGTCGACTCCGGGACCGCGAATTATGGCTACACCTTC; CDR3aa: CSVDSGTANYGYTF; len: 14; d_gene: .; abundance: many; v_gene: TRBV29-1; j_gene: TRBJ1-2
CDR3nt: TGTGCCATCAGTGAGTCTTCGCTCTCAGTTACGCAGTATTTT; CDR3aa: CAISESSLSVTQYF; len: 14; d_gene: .; abundance: .; v_gene: TRBV10-3; j_gene: TRBJ2-3
CDR3nt: TGTGCCAGCAGTCAGGATATCAATCAGCCCCAGCATTTT; CDR3aa: CASSQDINQPQHF; len: 13; d_gene: .; abundance: few; v_gene: TRBV6-1; j_gene: TRBJ1-5
CDR3nt: TGTGCCAGCAGCGCGGCGACCCAGTACTTC; CDR3aa: CASSAATQYF; len: 10; d_gene: .; abundance: many; v_gene: TRBV14; j_gene: TRBJ2-5
CDR3nt: TGCAGTGCTAGAGATCCCACCCGGCCCGGCACTGAAGCTTTCTTT; CDR3aa: CSARDPTRPGTEAFF; len: 15; d_gene: .; abundance: few; v_gene: TRBV20-1; j_gene: TRBJ1-1
CDR3nt: TGTGCCAGCAGCCAAGAGCCAGGCGTGAAGTATGGCTACACCTTC; CDR3aa: CASSQEPGVKYGYTF; len: 15; d_gene: .; abundance: many; v_gene: TRBV3-1; j_gene: TRBJ1-2
CDR3nt: TGTGCCAGCACCCCAGGGGACAGGAGCAACAATGAGCAGTTCTTC; CDR3aa: CASTPGDRSNNEQFF; len: 15; d_gene: TRBD1; abundance: .; v_gene: TRBV9; j_gene: TRBJ2-1
CDR3nt: TGTGCCAGCAGCTTTACAGGGGGCTATGGCTACACCTTC; CDR3aa: CASSFTGGYGYTF; len: 13; d_gene: TRBD1; abundance: many; v_gene: TRBV7-2; j_gene: TRBJ1-2
CDR3nt: TGTGCCAGCAGCTTAGAGGGACTAGGCTCCAATGAGCAGTTCTTC; CDR3aa: CASSLEGLGSNEQFF; len: 15; d_gene: TRBD2; abundance: few; v_gene: TRBV7-6; j_gene: TRBJ2-1
CDR3nt: TGTGCCAGCTCACCATCAGTAGGGGCGGACTATGGCTACACCTTC; CDR3aa: CASSPSVGADYGYTF; len: 15; d_gene: .; abundance: .; v_gene: TRBV18; j_gene: TRBJ1-2
CDR3nt: TGCAGCGTAGACCGCCAGGGGCAGAACACTGAAGCTTTCTTT; CDR3aa: CSVDRQGQNTEAFF; len: 14; d_gene: .; abundance: many; v_gene: TRBV29-1; j_gene: TRBJ1-1
CDR3nt: TGTGCCAGCAGTCTTGGGCCAGTCCAGTACTTC; CDR3aa: CASSLGPVQYF; len: 11; d_gene: .; abundance: many; v_gene: TRBV7-2; j_gene: TRBJ2-7
CDR3nt: TGTGCCAGCAGTGCCGTGGACAGGGGACCGAACACTGAAGCTTTCTTT; CDR3aa: CASSAVDRGPNTEAFF; len: 16; d_gene: TRBD1; abundance: .; v_gene: TRBV25-1; j_gene: TRBJ1-1
CDR3nt: TGTGCCAGCAGCCTCCGGGACAGAGATACCTATGGCTACACCTTC; CDR3aa: CASSLRDRDTYGYTF; len: 15; d_gene: TRBD1; abundance: .; v_gene: TRBV5-5; j_gene: TRBJ1-2
CDR3nt: TGTGCCAGCAGGGGGGGACCAGCGGACCCGTACAATGAGCAGTTCTTC; CDR3aa: CASRGGPADPYNEQFF; len: 16; d_gene: .; abundance: .; v_gene: TRBV2; j_gene: TRBJ2-1
CDR3nt: TGTGCCAGCAGCGCAAGTCAGGGGATGGAGCAGTACTTC; CDR3aa: CASSASQGMEQYF; len: 13; d_gene: .; abundance: many; v_gene: TRBV7-9; j_gene: TRBJ2-7
CDR3nt: TGTGCCAGTAGTATAACAGCCGGGACAGGGGATAACGAGCAGTACTTC; CDR3aa: CASSITAGTGDNEQYF; len: 16; d_gene: TRBD1; abundance: .; v_gene: TRBV19; j_gene: TRBJ2-7
CDR3nt: TGTGCCAGCAGTTACTCGGCCCGGCAGTCCTACGAGCAGTACTTC; CDR3aa: CASSYSARQSYEQYF; len: 15; d_gene: .; abundance: .; v_gene: TRBV6-5; j_gene: TRBJ2-7
CDR3nt: TGTGCCAGTAGTATCGCGTCGGACGAGCAGTTCTTC; CDR3aa: CASSIASDEQFF; len: 12; d_gene: .; abundance: .; v_gene: TRBV19; j_gene: TRBJ2-1
CDR3nt: TGTGCCAGCAGTCCGACAGGGCCTAATTCACCCCTCCACTTT; CDR3aa: CASSPTGPNSPLHF; len: 14; d_gene: TRBD1; abundance: many; v_gene: TRBV25-1; j_gene: TRBJ1-6
CDR3nt: TGTGCCAGCAGCCATCGGGACAGGGTCATACACGAGCAGTACTTC; CDR3aa: CASSHRDRVIHEQYF; len: 15; d_gene: TRBD1; abundance: many; v_gene: TRBV7-9; j_gene: TRBJ2-7
CDR3nt: TGTGCCAGCAGTTTCGGGGGGCAATCTTCCGAGCAGTACTTC; CDR3aa: CASSFGGQSSEQYF; len: 14; d_gene: .; abundance: many; v_gene: TRBV12-3/TRBV12-4; j_gene: TRBJ2-7
CDR3nt: TGTGCCAGCACCCTGGGGCTAGCGGGAGATAATGAGCAGTTCTTC; CDR3aa: CASTLGLAGDNEQFF; len: 15; d_gene: TRBD2; abundance: .; v_gene: TRBV7-3; j_gene: TRBJ2-1
CDR3nt: TGCAGTGCTAGAGATAGGGGCACGCCGACCGGACAAGCTTTCTTT; CDR3aa: CSARDRGTPTGQAFF; len: 15; d_gene: .; abundance: few; v_gene: TRBV20-1; j_gene: TRBJ1-1
CDR3nt: TGTGCCAGCAGCCGGAGGTTATCCGGGACAGGGGGCTTTTTGAACACTGAAGCTTTCTTT; CDR3aa: CASSRRLSGTGGFLNTEAFF; len: 20; d_gene: TRBD1; abundance: .; v_gene: TRBV4-2; j_gene: TRBJ1-1
CDR3nt: TGTGCCAGCAGCCGGGGGATACAAGAGACCCAGTACTTC; CDR3aa: CASSRGIQETQYF; len: 13; d_gene: .; abundance: many; v_gene: TRBV7-2; j_gene: TRBJ2-5
CDR3nt: TGTGCCAGCAGCGACGGACAGGGGGCTGATCAGCCCCAGCATTTT; CDR3aa: CASSDGQGADQPQHF; len: 15; d_gene: TRBD1; abundance: .; v_gene: TRBV5-8; j_gene: TRBJ1-5
CDR3nt: TGTGCCAGTAGTCCCCGACAGGGAAGCTATACCGGGGAGCTGTTTTTT; CDR3aa: CASSPRQGSYTGELFF; len: 16; d_gene: TRBD1; abundance: few; v_gene: TRBV19; j_gene: TRBJ2-2
CDR3nt: TGTGCCAGCAGTCACGGACAGGGGTATGGAAACACCATATATTTT; CDR3aa: CASSHGQGYGNTIYF; len: 15; d_gene: TRBD1; abundance: .; v_gene: TRBV27; j_gene: TRBJ1-3
CDR3nt: TGTGCCAGCAGCACCTTACCGCTAGGAGGGGTCACAGATACGCAGTATTTT; CDR3aa: CASSTLPLGGVTDTQYF; len: 17; d_gene: .; abundance: .; v_gene: TRBV9; j_gene: TRBJ2-3
CDR3nt: TGTGCCAGCAGCCAAGGGACACCAGAGCAGTACTTC; CDR3aa: CASSQGTPEQYF; len: 12; d_gene: .; abundance: few; v_gene: TRBV14; j_gene: TRBJ2-7
CDR3nt: TGTGCCAGTAGAGAAGCAGGGGTAAATCAGCCCCAGCATTTT; CDR3aa: CASREAGVNQPQHF; len: 14; d_gene: .; abundance: .; v_gene: TRBV19; j_gene: TRBJ1-5
CDR3nt: TGTGCCAGCAGTGAATCGGCCCCGTTATCTGGCTACACCTTC; CDR3aa: CASSESAPLSGYTF; len: 14; d_gene: .; abundance: many; v_gene: TRBV2; j_gene: TRBJ1-2
CDR3nt: TGTGCCAGCTCACCACTTGAGGGACTAGCGGGATCCGAGCAGTACTTC; CDR3aa: CASSPLEGLAGSEQYF; len: 16; d_gene: TRBD2; abundance: .; v_gene: TRBV25-1; j_gene: TRBJ2-7
CDR3nt: TGTGCCAACAGTGGGGGCAGGGGGCAAAGTCAGCCCCAGCATTTT; CDR3aa: CANSGGRGQSQPQHF; len: 15; d_gene: TRBD1; abundance: .; v_gene: TRBV2; j_gene: TRBJ1-5